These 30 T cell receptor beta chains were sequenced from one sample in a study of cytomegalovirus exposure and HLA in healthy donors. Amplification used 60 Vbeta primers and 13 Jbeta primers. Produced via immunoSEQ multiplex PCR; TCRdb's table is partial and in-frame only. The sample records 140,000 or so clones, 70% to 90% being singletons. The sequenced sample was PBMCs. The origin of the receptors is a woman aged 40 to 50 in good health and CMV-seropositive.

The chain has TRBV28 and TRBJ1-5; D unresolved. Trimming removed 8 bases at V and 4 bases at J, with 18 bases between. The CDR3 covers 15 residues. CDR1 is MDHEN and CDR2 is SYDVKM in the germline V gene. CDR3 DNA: TGTGCCAGCCTGCAAGGGCGGGGAGGGAATCAGCCCCAGCATTTT. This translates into CASLQGRGGNQPQHF.

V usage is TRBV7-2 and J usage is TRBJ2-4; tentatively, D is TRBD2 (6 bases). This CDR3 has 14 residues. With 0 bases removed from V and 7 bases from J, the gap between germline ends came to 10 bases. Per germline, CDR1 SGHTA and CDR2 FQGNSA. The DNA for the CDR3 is TGTGCCAGCAGCTTAGCGGGAGGTGGGAACATTCAGTACTTC. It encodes CASSLAGGGNIQYF.

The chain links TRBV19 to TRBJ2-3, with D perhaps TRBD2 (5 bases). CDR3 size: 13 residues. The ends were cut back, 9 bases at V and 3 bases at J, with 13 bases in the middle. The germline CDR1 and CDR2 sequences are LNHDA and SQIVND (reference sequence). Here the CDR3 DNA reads TGTGCCAGCAATAACGGGATAACAGATACGCAGTATTTT. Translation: CASNNGITDTQYF.

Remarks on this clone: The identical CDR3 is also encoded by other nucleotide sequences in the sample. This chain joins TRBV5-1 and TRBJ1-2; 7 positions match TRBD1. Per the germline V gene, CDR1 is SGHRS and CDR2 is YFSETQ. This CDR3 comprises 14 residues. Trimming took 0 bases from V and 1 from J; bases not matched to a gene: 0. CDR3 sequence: CASSLGQGNYGYTF. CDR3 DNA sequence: TGCGCCAGCAGCTTGGGACAGGGTAACTATGGCTACACCTTC.

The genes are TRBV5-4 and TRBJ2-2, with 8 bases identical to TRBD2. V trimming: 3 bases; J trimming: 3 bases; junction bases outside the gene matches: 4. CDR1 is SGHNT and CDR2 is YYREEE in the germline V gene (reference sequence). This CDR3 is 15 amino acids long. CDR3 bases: TGTGCCAGCAGCTCAAGCGGGGGCGACACCGGGGAGCTGTTTTTT. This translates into CASSSSGGDTGELFF.

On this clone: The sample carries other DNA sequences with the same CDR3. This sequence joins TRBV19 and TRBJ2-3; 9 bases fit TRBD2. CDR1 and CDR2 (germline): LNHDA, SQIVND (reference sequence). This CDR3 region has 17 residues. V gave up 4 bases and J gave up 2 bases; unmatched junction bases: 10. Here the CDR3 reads CASSNPPGLALTDTQYF. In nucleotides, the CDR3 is TGTGCCAGTAGTAACCCCCCGGGACTAGCCCTCACAGATACGCAGTATTTT.

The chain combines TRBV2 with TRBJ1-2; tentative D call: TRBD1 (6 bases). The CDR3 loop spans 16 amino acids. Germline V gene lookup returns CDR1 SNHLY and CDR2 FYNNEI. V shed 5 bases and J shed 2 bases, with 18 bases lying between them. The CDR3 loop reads CASSLGGGSSNYGYTF. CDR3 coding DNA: TGTGCCAGCAGTCTTGGGGGCGGATCCTCCAACTATGGCTACACCTTC.

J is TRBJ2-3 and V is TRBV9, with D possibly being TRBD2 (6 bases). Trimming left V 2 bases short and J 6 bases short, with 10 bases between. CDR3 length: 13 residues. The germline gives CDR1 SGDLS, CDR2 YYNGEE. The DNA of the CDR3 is TGTGCCAGCAGCGTTGGGAGGTTGGATACGCAGTATTTT. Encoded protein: CASSVGRLDTQYF.

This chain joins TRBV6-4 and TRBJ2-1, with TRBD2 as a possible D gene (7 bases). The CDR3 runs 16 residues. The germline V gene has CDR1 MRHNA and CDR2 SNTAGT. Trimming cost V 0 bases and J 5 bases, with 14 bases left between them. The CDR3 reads CASSDSWTRGDNEQFF. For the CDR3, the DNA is TGTGCCAGCAGTGACTCGTGGACTAGGGGGGACAATGAGCAGTTCTTC.

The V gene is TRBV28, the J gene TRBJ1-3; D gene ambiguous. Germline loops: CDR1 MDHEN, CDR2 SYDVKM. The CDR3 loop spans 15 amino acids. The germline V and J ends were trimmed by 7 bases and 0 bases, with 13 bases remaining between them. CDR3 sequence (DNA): TGTGCCAGCACCCCACCGCGGGGCTCTGGAAACACCATATATTTT. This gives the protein CASTPPRGSGNTIYF.

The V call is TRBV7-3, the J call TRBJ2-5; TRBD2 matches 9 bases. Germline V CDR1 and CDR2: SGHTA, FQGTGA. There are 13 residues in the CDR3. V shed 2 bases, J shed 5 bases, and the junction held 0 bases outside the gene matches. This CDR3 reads CASSLLAGETQYF. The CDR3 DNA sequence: TGTGCCAGCAGCTTACTAGCGGGGGAGACCCAGTACTTC.

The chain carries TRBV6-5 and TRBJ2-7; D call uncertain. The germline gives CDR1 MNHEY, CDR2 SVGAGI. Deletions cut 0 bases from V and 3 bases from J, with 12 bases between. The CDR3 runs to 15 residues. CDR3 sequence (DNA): TGTGCCAGCAGTTACTCTGAACTGAGAAACTACGAGCAGTACTTC. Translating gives CASSYSELRNYEQYF.

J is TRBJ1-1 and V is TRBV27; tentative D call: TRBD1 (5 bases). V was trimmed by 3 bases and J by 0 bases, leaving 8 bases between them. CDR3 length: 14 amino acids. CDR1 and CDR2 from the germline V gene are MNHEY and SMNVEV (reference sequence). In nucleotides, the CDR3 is TGTGCCAGCAGTTTGGGGCAGGTGAACACTGAAGCTTTCTTT. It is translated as CASSLGQVNTEAFF.

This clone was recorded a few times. CDR3 residues: CASSQAGQMNTEAFF. The CDR3 DNA is TGTGCCAGCAGCCAAGCCGGACAGATGAACACTGAAGCTTTCTTT. The rearrangement uses TRBV7-9 and TRBJ1-1; D might be TRBD1 (6 bases). This CDR3 is built from 15 residues. Germline CDR1 reads SEHNR; CDR2 reads FQNEAQ (reference sequence). Trimming removed 5 bases at V and 0 bases at J, with 13 bases between.

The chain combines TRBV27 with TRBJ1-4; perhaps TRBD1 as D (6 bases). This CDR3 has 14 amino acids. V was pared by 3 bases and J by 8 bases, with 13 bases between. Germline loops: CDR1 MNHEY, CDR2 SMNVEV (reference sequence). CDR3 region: CASSLRRGQEKLFF. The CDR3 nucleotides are TGTGCCAGCAGTTTGCGGCGGGGGCAGGAAAAACTGTTTTTT.

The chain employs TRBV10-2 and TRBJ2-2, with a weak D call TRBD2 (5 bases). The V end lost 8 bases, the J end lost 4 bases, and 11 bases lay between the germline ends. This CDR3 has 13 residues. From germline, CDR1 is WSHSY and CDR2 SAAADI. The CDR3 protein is CASGSEVTGELFF. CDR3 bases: TGCGCCAGCGGGTCGGAGGTCACCGGGGAGCTGTTTTTT.

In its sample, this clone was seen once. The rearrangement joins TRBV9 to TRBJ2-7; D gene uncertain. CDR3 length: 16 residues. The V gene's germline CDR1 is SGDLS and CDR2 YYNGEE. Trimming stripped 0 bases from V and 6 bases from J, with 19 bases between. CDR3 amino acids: CASSVAGRPRSGEQYF. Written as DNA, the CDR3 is TGTGCCAGCAGCGTAGCTGGCAGACCGAGGTCGGGCGAGCAGTACTTC.

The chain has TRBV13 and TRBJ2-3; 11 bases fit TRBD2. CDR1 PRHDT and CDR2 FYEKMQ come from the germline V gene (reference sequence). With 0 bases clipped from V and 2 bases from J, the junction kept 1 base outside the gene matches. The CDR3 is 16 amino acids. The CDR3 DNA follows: TGTGCCAGCAGCTTAGGACTAGCGGGAGCCACAGATACGCAGTATTTT. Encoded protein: CASSLGLAGATDTQYF.

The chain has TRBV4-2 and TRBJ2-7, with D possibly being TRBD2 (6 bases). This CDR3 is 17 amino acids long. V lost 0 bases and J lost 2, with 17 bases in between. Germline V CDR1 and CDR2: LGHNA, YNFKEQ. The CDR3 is CASSQEWRAGLTYEQYF. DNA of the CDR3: TGTGCCAGCAGCCAAGAGTGGAGGGCGGGGTTGACCTACGAGCAGTACTTC.

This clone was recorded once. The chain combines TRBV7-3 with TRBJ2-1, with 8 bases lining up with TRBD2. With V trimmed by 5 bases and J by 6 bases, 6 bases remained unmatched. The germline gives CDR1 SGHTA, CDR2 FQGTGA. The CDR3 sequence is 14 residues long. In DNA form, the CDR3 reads TGTGCCAGCAGCCCAGGGACTAGTTTCAATGAGCAGTTCTTC. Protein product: CASSPGTSFNEQFF.

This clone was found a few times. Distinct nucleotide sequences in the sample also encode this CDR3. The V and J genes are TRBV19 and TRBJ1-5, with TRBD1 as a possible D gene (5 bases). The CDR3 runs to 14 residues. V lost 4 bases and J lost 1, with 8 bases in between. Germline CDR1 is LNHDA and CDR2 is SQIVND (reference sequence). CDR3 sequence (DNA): TGTGCCAGTAGTACTGGGGCCAGCAATCAGCCCCAGCATTTT. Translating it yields CASSTGASNQPQHF. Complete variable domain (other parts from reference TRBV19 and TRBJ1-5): DGGITQSPKYLFRKEGQNVTLSCEQNLNHDAMYWYRQDPGQGLRLIYYSQIVNDFQKGDIAEGYSVSREKKESFPLTVTSAQKNPTAFYLCASSTGASNQPQHFGDGTRLSIL.

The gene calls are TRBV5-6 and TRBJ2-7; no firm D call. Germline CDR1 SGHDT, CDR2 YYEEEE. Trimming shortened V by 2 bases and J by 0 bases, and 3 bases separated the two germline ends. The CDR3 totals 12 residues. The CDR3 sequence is CASSLASYEQYF. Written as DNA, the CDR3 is TGTGCCAGCAGCTTAGCCTCCTACGAGCAGTACTTC. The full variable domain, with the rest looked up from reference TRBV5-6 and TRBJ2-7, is DAGVTQSPTHLIKTRGQQVTLRCSPKSGHDTVSWYQQALGQGPQFIFQYYEEEERQRGNFPDRFSGHQFPNYSSELNVNALLLGDSALYLCASSLASYEQYFGPGTRLTVT.

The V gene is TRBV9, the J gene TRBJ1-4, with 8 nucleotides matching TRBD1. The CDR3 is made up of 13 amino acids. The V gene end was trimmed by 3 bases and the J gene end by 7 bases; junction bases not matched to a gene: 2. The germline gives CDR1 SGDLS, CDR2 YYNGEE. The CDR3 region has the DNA TGTGCCAGCAGCGCCCAGGGGGCTGAAAAACTGTTTTTT. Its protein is CASSAQGAEKLFF.

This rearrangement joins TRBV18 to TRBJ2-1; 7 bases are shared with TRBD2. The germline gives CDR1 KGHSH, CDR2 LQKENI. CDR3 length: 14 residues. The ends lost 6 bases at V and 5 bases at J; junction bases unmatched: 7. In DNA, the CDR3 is TGTGCCAGCTCCGTCTCCGGGGGGAACAATGAGCAGTTCTTC. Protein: CASSVSGGNNEQFF. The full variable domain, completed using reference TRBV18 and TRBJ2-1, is NAGVMQNPRHLVRRRGQEARLRCSPMKGHSHVYWYRQLPEEGLKFMVYLQKENIIDESGMPKERFSAEFPKEGPSILRIQQVVRGDSAAYFCASSVSGGNNEQFFGPGTRLTVL.

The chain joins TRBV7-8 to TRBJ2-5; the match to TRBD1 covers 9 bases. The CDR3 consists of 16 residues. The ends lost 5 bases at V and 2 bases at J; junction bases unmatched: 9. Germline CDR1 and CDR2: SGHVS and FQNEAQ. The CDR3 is CASSRTTTGGQETQYF. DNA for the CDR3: TGTGCCAGCAGCCGAACTACGACAGGGGGTCAAGAGACCCAGTACTTC.

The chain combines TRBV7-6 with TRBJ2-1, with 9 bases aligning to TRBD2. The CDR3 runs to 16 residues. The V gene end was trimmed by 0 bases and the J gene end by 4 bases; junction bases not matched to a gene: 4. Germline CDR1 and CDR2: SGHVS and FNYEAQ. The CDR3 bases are TGTGCCAGCAGCTTAGCAGTTAGCGGGGGATACAATGAGCAGTTCTTC. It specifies CASSLAVSGGYNEQFF. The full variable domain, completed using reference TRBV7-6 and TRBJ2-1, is GAGVSQSPRYKVTKRGQDVALRCDPISGHVSLYWYRQALGQGPEFLTYFNYEAQQDKSGLPNDRFSAERPEGSISTLTIQRTEQRDSAMYRCASSLAVSGGYNEQFFGPGTRLTVL.

The CDR3 DNA is TGTGCCTGGACCCCCCTGCCTAGCGGGGGGGCCGTCCTAGGCAATGAGCAGTTCTTC. Amino acid sequence: CAWTPLPSGGAVLGNEQFF. The V call is TRBV30, the J call TRBJ2-1; 12 bases match TRBD2. V dropped 4 bases and J dropped 6; count of bases not matched to a gene: 19. Germline V gene data show CDR1 as GTSNPN and CDR2 as SVGIG (reference sequence). The CDR3 has 19 residues. Full variable domain (missing parts from reference TRBV30 and TRBJ2-1): SQTIHQWPATLVQPVGSPLSLECTVEGTSNPNLYWYRQAAGRGLQLLFYSVGIGQISSEVPQNLSASRPQDRQFILSSKKLLLSDSGFYLCAWTPLPSGGAVLGNEQFFGPGTRLTVL.

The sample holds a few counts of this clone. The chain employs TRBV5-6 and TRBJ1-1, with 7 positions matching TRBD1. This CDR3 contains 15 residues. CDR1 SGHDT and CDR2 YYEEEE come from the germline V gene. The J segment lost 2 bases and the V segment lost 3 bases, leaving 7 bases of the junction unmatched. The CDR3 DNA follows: TGTGCCAGCAGCTCGGACAGGCATTACAACACTGAAGCTTTCTTT. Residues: CASSSDRHYNTEAFF.

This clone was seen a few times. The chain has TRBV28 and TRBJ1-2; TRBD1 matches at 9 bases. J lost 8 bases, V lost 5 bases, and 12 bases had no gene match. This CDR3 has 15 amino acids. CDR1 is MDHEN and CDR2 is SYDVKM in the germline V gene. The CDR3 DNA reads TGTGCCAGCAGTCCCCCCGGGACAGGGCGGACCGGCTACACCTTC. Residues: CASSPPGTGRTGYTF.

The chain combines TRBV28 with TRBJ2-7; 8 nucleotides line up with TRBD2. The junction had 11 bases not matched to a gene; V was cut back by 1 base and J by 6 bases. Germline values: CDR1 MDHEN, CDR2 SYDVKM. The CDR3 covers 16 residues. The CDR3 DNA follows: TGTGCCAGCAGTTTATCGGGGACTAGTGTAATCCGCGAGCAGTACTTC. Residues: CASSLSGTSVIREQYF.